Presented here are 19 T cell receptor beta chains from one specimen sequenced in a study of blood T cell repertoires in COVID-19. Clones were sequenced by immunoSEQ multiplex PCR, and TCRdb holds only the in-frame ones, with some missing. Of over 95,000 clones listed, about four fifths are singletons. Sequenced material: peripheral blood. These TCRs come from a human donor in a cohort sampled during active COVID-19.

The gene calls are TRBV5-8 and TRBJ1-1; 8 bases map to TRBD1. The CDR3 is made up of 16 amino acids. In germline, CDR1 is SGHTS, CDR2 YDEGEE. J gave up 1 base and V 3 bases, and 8 bases lay outside the gene matches. The CDR3 loop is CASSYSRDRWNTEAFF. As DNA, the CDR3 is TGTGCCAGCAGCTATTCCCGGGACAGGTGGAACACTGAAGCTTTCTTT.

The chain uses TRBV30 and TRBJ1-5, with D possibly TRBD1 on 6 matching bases. The length of the CDR3 is 14 residues. The germline V gene encodes CDR1 GTSNPN and CDR2 SVGIG (reference sequence). Trimming left V 3 bases short and J 3 bases short, with 12 bases between. Here the CDR3 DNA reads TGTGCCTGGAGCCAAGGACAGTCCAATCAGCCCCAGCATTTT. Residues: CAWSQGQSNQPQHF.

The rearrangement links TRBV18 to TRBJ2-7, with 8 bases identical to TRBD2. The CDR3 runs 15 residues. With V trimmed by 0 bases and J by 3 bases, 4 bases remained unmatched. Germline V gene data show CDR1 as KGHSH and CDR2 as LQKENI. CDR3 sequence reads: CASSPPSREGYEQYF. The CDR3 bases are TGTGCCAGCTCACCACCGTCTCGGGAGGGCTACGAGCAGTACTTC.

J is TRBJ1-6 and V is TRBV5-4; TRBD1 might be the D (5 bases). This CDR3 comprises 14 residues. The V end lost 0 bases, the J end lost 6 bases, and 7 bases lay between the germline ends. Germline V gene sequence: CDR1 SGHNT, CDR2 YYREEE (reference sequence). CDR3: CASSLGQFNSPLHF. CDR3 nucleotides: TGTGCCAGCAGCTTGGGACAGTTTAATTCACCCCTCCACTTT.

The table lists this clone with a count of one. The chain links TRBV6-5 to TRBJ1-5; 7 bases are a match to TRBD1. The junction had 6 bases not matched to a gene; V was cut back by 7 bases and J by 3 bases. Per the germline V gene, CDR1 is MNHEY and CDR2 is SVGAGI. The CDR3 spans 14 residues. DNA of the CDR3: TGTGCCAGCAATACAGGGGTGCTCAATCAGCCCCAGCATTTT. This encodes CASNTGVLNQPQHF.

This clone was observed a few times. The CDR3 loop reads CASSTGQGGNSPLHF. The CDR3 coding sequence is TGTGCCAGCAGTACCGGACAGGGAGGTAATTCACCCCTCCACTTT. The rearrangement links TRBV6-2 or TRBV6-3 to TRBJ1-6, with 8 nucleotides matching TRBD1. The CDR3 spans 15 residues. The germline gives CDR1 MNHEY, CDR2 SVGEGT. The V segment lost 5 bases and the J segment 6 bases; nucleotides outside the gene matches: 6.

The CDR3 bases are TGTGCCAGCAGCCCCCGGCTAGCGGGGACGAATGAGCAGTTCTTC. Translated: CASSPRLAGTNEQFF. The V and J genes are TRBV7-9 and TRBJ2-1; 9 nucleotides agree with TRBD2. V was pared by 5 bases and J by 7 bases, with 9 bases of the junction left unmatched. Germline V gene data show CDR1 as SEHNR and CDR2 as FQNEAQ (reference sequence). The CDR3 is made up of 15 amino acids.

The genes are TRBV3-1 (or the pseudogene TRBV3-2) and TRBJ1-1; a possible D gene is TRBD1 (6 bases). Trimming took off 6 bases at V and 5 bases at J, with 19 bases between the two ends. The CDR3 contains 15 residues. Germline CDR1 is LGHDT and CDR2 is YNNKEL (reference sequence). The CDR3 protein is CASRWARGSVTEAFF. CDR3 nucleotides: TGTGCCAGCAGATGGGCAAGGGGGTCGGTGACTGAAGCTTTCTTT.

The gene calls are TRBV5-1 and TRBJ2-2, with D perhaps TRBD1 (5 bases). Trimming removed 2 bases at V and 5 bases at J, with 13 bases between. Germline CDR1 SGHRS, CDR2 YFSETQ. The CDR3 is 15 amino acids. The CDR3 DNA sequence: TGCGCCAGCAGCTTAGGGTCAGGGCGGACCGGGGAGCTGTTTTTT. Translation: CASSLGSGRTGELFF.

The rearrangement joins TRBV5-6 to TRBJ1-2; perhaps TRBD1 as D (6 bases). CDR1 SGHDT and CDR2 YYEEEE come from the germline V gene. CDR3 size: 14 residues. Trimming took 4 bases from V and 5 from J, leaving 15 bases between them. As DNA, the CDR3 is TGTGCCAGCAGCCGATCCGGGACAAGGTATGGCTACACCTTC. It is translated as CASSRSGTRYGYTF.

The V gene is TRBV5-1, the J gene TRBJ1-1, with 9 bases fitting TRBD1. V was clipped by 0 bases and J by 5 bases; unmatched bases: 2. Per the germline V gene, CDR1 is SGHRS and CDR2 is YFSETQ. The CDR3 is 14 residues long. CDR3 in DNA: TGCGCCAGCAGCTTGGGACAGGGGGTGACTGAAGCTTTCTTT. Protein product: CASSLGQGVTEAFF. The full variable domain, its missing parts supplied by reference TRBV5-1 and TRBJ1-1, is KAGVTQTPRYLIKTRGQQVTLSCSPISGHRSVSWYQQTPGQGLQFLFEYFSETQRNKGNFPGRFSGRQFSNSRSEMNVSTLELGDSALYLCASSLGQGVTEAFFGQGTRLTVV.

This clone was observed once. The chain joins TRBV19 to TRBJ1-1, with D perhaps matching TRBD1 (6 bases). CDR3 length: 16 amino acids. The ends were cut back, 0 bases at V and 1 base at J, with 12 bases in the middle. Germline V gene lookup returns CDR1 LNHDA and CDR2 SQIVND (reference sequence). CDR3 sequence reads: CASSIDPRQANTEAFF. DNA of the CDR3: TGTGCCAGTAGTATAGACCCTCGACAGGCGAACACTGAAGCTTTCTTT.

The V and J genes are TRBV6-2 or TRBV6-3 and TRBJ1-1; 9 nucleotides align to TRBD1. V was clipped by 2 bases and J by 3 bases; unmatched bases: 10. The CDR3 totals 17 residues. The V gene's germline CDR1 is MNHEY and CDR2 SVGEGT. This chain's CDR3 is CASSYQTGQGRDTEAFF. The CDR3 DNA reads as TGTGCCAGCAGTTACCAAACGGGACAGGGACGGGACACTGAAGCTTTCTTT.

This clone was observed a handful of times. The rearrangement links TRBV19 to TRBJ2-7; tentative D call: TRBD2 (6 bases). Trimming stripped 1 base from V and 0 bases from J, with 13 bases between. Germline V gene sequence: CDR1 LNHDA, CDR2 SQIVND (reference sequence). The CDR3 has 16 residues. The CDR3, as DNA: TGTGCCAGTAGTATAGGCCTGGTCGGGAGCTCCTACGAGCAGTACTTC. It yields the protein CASSIGLVGSSYEQYF.

This sequence joins TRBV4-3 and TRBJ2-2; 9 bases agree with TRBD1. V lost 1 base and J lost 6; bases outside the gene matches: 3. The CDR3 has 15 amino acids. Germline V lookup: CDR1 LGHNA, CDR2 YSLEER. The DNA for the CDR3 is TGCGCCAGCAGCCAAGGAAGGACAGGGGCCGGGGAGCTGTTTTTT. It codes for CASSQGRTGAGELFF.

This clone came up a few times. This chain connects TRBV2 to TRBJ1-1, with TRBD1 identical over 8 bases. With 6 bases clipped from V and 1 base from J, the junction kept 7 bases outside the gene matches. The CDR3 is made up of 15 amino acids. Germline values: CDR1 SNHLY, CDR2 FYNNEI. CDR3 region: CASRERQGPNTEAFF. CDR3 nucleotide sequence: TGTGCCAGCAGGGAACGACAGGGGCCGAACACTGAAGCTTTCTTT.

This clone appeared once. V and J are TRBV7-9 and TRBJ1-3, with no clear D. The CDR3 runs to 15 residues. Germline V gene sequence: CDR1 SEHNR, CDR2 FQNEAQ (reference sequence). Trimming stripped 4 bases from V and 0 bases from J, with 10 bases between. The CDR3 coding sequence is TGTGCCAGCAGCTCTGATCAGAACTCTGGAAACACCATATATTTT. It encodes CASSSDQNSGNTIYF.

The chain combines TRBV5-5 with TRBJ2-6; TRBD1 aligns across 9 bases. Germline CDR1 is SGHKS and CDR2 is YYEKEE (reference sequence). CDR3 length: 19 residues. J gave up 2 bases and V 2 bases, and 11 bases lay outside the gene matches. The CDR3 protein is CASSFLVTGGQPGANVLTF. The DNA for the CDR3 is TGTGCCAGCAGCTTTTTGGTTACAGGGGGCCAACCTGGGGCCAACGTCCTGACTTTC.

This chain uses TRBV28 with TRBJ2-7, with TRBD2 as a possible D gene (6 bases). The CDR3 sequence is 13 residues long. V shed 7 bases and J shed 5 bases, with 15 bases lying between them. The V gene's germline CDR1 is MDHEN and CDR2 SYDVKM. The CDR3 here is CASNGRGRDEQYF. In DNA, the CDR3 is TGTGCCAGCAATGGGCGGGGCAGGGACGAGCAGTACTTC.